This T cell receptor beta chain was recovered during a study of vaccination and CD4 T cells after COVID-19. Cultured CD4+ T cell DNA underwent sequencing with the Oncomine TCR Beta short-read assay. TCRdb re-derived calls from the PCR reads in MiXCR, one entry per CDR3 protein. The sample holds 15,000 to 20,000 distinct CDR3 sequences, 65% to 80% seen once. This sample's treatment: roughly 11-day PBMC culture with coronavirus spike peptide pools or control peptides (ViraFEST assay). This clonotype has only a few counts. Its antigen is unidentified. The specimen sequenced was CD4+ T cells from blood, cultured in vitro. The receptor was isolated from a human donor who had recovered from COVID-19.

DNA for the CDR3: TGCAGTGCTTCAGATACGCAGTATTTT. Protein: CSASDTQYF. The chain carries TRBV20-1 and TRBJ2-3; D call uncertain. CDR3 length: 9 amino acids. The germline V gene encodes CDR1 DFQATT and CDR2 SNEGSKA (reference sequence). Trimming removed 5 bases at V and 4 bases at J, with 1 base between.